The present TCR beta chain was sequenced within a study of blood T cell repertoires in COVID-19. Study details: The samples span acute and convalescent COVID-19 from the United States, Italy and Spain. PBMCs, B-cell-depleted T cells, or T cells provided the cDNA or gDNA that made up the material.

In the authors' methods: Amplification of reference gene primers was used by the study to estimate nucleated cell counts. Data came from immunoSEQ multiplex PCR; TCRdb stores just in-frame clones and leaves some out. V and J calls and clone size follow that table, whereas D and trimming were derived from the DNA. Of fewer than 250,000 clones in the sample, 70% to 90% were seen once. The CDR3 runs 15 residues. V gave up 6 bases and J gave up 10 bases, with 22 bases separating them. CDR1 is MNHEY, CDR2 SVGAGI, per germline. The sample comprised peripheral blood. The chain carries TRBV6-5 and TRBJ1-5; weak D call: TRBD1 (6 bases). The TCR was taken from a man between 40 and 49 years old with acute or convalescent COVID-19. The CDR3 sequence: CASRRGDIQNSPQHF. For the CDR3, the DNA is TGTGCCAGCAGGCGGGGGGACATTCAGAATAGTCCCCAGCATTTT.